The 29 T cell receptor beta chains in this list originate from one sample, sequenced in a study of T cells after yellow fever vaccination. TCRdb fed the 5' RACE reads into MiXCR, producing one record per CDR3 protein. Seen here are about 200,000 distinct CDR3 sequences, approximately 3% observed once, and the top ten hold under 3.5%. The sequenced sample was CD4+ T cells sorted from PBMCs, obtained 10 days after the yellow fever booster vaccination. All receptors derive from a man younger than 35 who received the YFV17D yellow fever vaccine.

The chain combines TRBV7-2 with TRBJ2-2; 7 bases align to TRBD1. Germline values: CDR1 SGHTA, CDR2 FQGNSA. The CDR3 has 17 residues. Trimming removed 5 bases from V and 4 bases from J; junction bases left unmatched: 13. The CDR3 nucleotides read TGTGCCAGCAGCCGGAAGGAGACAGGGCTCGGCACCGGGGAGCTGTTTTTT. This codes for CASSRKETGLGTGELFF. Using reference TRBV7-2 and TRBJ2-2 for the parts outside the CDR3, the full variable domain is GAGVSQSPSNKVTEKGKDVELRCDPISGHTALYWYRQSLGQGLEFLIYFQGNSAPDKSGLPSDRFSAERTGGSVSTLTIQRTQQEDSAVYLCASSRKETGLGTGELFFGEGSRLTVL.

This clonotype is medium-sized within its sample. CDR3 nucleotides: TGTGCCAGCAGCTTGGTGGGCCACGTTAACAATGAGCAGTTCTTC. Its protein is CASSLVGHVNNEQFF. The chain employs TRBV5-4 and TRBJ2-1; D gene uncertain. Trimming pared 0 bases from V and 5 bases from J, leaving 12 bases between. Germline V gene data show CDR1 as SGHNT and CDR2 as YYREEE (reference sequence). This CDR3 spans 15 amino acids.

The table lists this clonotype with many counts. The V gene is TRBV20-1, the J gene TRBJ1-4; D is ambiguous. Germline CDR1 and CDR2: DFQATT and SNEGSKA (reference sequence). The V gene lost 3 bases and the J gene lost 8 bases, with 10 bases spanning the gap. CDR3 length equals 12 residues. The CDR3 nucleotides read TGCAGTGCTAGCCCGGTTGGCGAAAAACTGTTTTTT. This gives the protein CSASPVGEKLFF.

This clonotype was found many times. The chain is built from TRBV6-5 and TRBJ1-3; D is unclear. The germline gives CDR1 MNHEY, CDR2 SVGAGI. The CDR3 has 15 amino acids. Trimming stripped 5 bases from V and 2 bases from J, with 13 bases between. This CDR3 is CASSRSSLAGNTIYF. The CDR3 DNA sequence: TGTGCCAGCAGTCGATCTTCCCTAGCTGGAAACACCATATATTTT.

The table lists this clonotype with a few counts. The chain links TRBV6-6 to TRBJ2-3; 7 bases are shared with TRBD1. V lost 6 bases, J lost 0 bases, and 9 bases stayed unmatched. Germline CDR1 is MNHNY and CDR2 is SVGAGI (reference sequence). This CDR3 has 16 amino acids. DNA for the CDR3: TGTGCCAGCAGCCATCGACAGGGAATAAGCACAGATACGCAGTATTTT. Encoded protein: CASSHRQGISTDTQYF.

This clonotype was picked up a small number of times. V and J are TRBV21-1 and TRBJ2-5; TRBD2 is the table's D call and was not checked against the DNA. TRBV21-1 corresponds to a pseudogene. The CDR3 has 19 residues. In nucleotides, the CDR3 is TGTGCCAGCAGCAAAGCGCTTCGGCTAGCGGGGGGCACTCAAGAGACCCAGTACTTC. Protein product: CASSKALRLAGGTQETQYF.

This clonotype was recorded many times. The chain combines TRBV5-1 with TRBJ2-3; D unresolved. This CDR3 has 14 amino acids. V was cut by 4 bases and J by 6 bases, with 15 bases left in between. Germline V gives CDR1 SGHRS, CDR2 YFSETQ. The CDR3 bases are TGCGCCAGCAGCAAGCGTACAACTTCGGATACGCAGTATTTT. This gives the protein CASSKRTTSDTQYF.

This clonotype was counted at least ten times. The gene calls are TRBV7-2 and TRBJ1-1; weak D call: TRBD1 (5 bases). V was trimmed by 7 bases and J by 1 base, leaving 19 bases between them. The CDR3 spans 16 residues. Germline V lookup: CDR1 SGHTA, CDR2 FQGNSA. The CDR3: CASTFYPDRQNTEAFF. The CDR3 DNA sequence: TGTGCCAGCACCTTCTACCCAGACAGACAGAACACTGAAGCTTTCTTT.

In this sample, this clonotype turned up many times. This chain connects TRBV11-2 to TRBJ2-4; 7 bases are a match to TRBD1. This CDR3 region has 15 residues. The V gene end was trimmed by 4 bases and the J gene end by 6 bases; junction bases not matched to a gene: 9. Germline assignment: CDR1 SGHAT and CDR2 FQNNGV. The CDR3 loop is CASSSIRQGLNIQYF. The CDR3 region has the DNA TGTGCCAGCAGCTCGATAAGACAGGGTTTAAACATTCAGTACTTC.

This clonotype was observed a handful of times. CDR3 in amino acids: CASNRQGGRSGYTF. The CDR3 nucleotides are TGTGCCAGCAACAGACAGGGGGGTAGAAGCGGCTACACCTTC. The chain recombines TRBV3-1 with TRBJ1-2; 9 nucleotides line up with TRBD1. The germline gives CDR1 LGHDT, CDR2 YNNKEL (reference sequence). V was clipped by 7 bases and J by 8 bases; unmatched bases: 11. The CDR3 totals 14 residues. The complete variable domain, with remaining parts taken from reference TRBV3-1 and TRBJ1-2, reads DTAVSQTPKYLVTQMGNDKSIKCEQNLGHDTMYWYKQDSKKFLKIMFSYNNKELIINETVPNRFSPKSPDKAHLNLHINSLELGDSAVYFCASNRQGGRSGYTFGSGTRLTVV.

This sequence joins TRBV6-5 and TRBJ2-7, with 10 bases that match TRBD2. The CDR3 is 15 amino acids. CDR1 is MNHEY, CDR2 SVGAGI, per germline. With 6 bases clipped from V and 3 bases from J, the junction kept 8 bases outside the gene matches. CDR3 loop: CASRLASGGIYEQYF. The CDR3 DNA is TGTGCCAGCAGATTGGCTAGCGGGGGAATCTACGAGCAGTACTTC.

There are a few counts of this clonotype. V is TRBV7-8 and J is TRBJ1-5; D gene uncertain. The CDR3 contains 12 residues. V lost 8 bases and J lost 1, with 6 bases in between. CDR1 is SGHVS, CDR2 FQNEAQ, per germline. DNA of the CDR3: TGTGCCAGCGGAGGGAGCAATCAGCCCCAGCATTTT. It encodes CASGGSNQPQHF.

This clonotype has ten or more counts. The V call is TRBV5-1, the J call TRBJ2-5, with 9 bases aligning to TRBD2. J was trimmed by 0 bases and V by 4 bases; bases with no gene match: 4. Per the germline V gene, CDR1 is SGHRS and CDR2 is YFSETQ. This CDR3 contains 15 residues. This CDR3 reads CASSPAGGYQETQYF. The CDR3 DNA sequence: TGCGCCAGCAGCCCAGCGGGGGGTTACCAAGAGACCCAGTACTTC.

The V and J genes are TRBV6-2 or TRBV6-3 and TRBJ2-2; no clear D. This CDR3 comprises 14 residues. Trimming removed 5 bases from V and 2 bases from J, with 9 bases in between. CDR1 and CDR2 (germline): MNHEY, SVGEGT. CDR3 in amino acids: CASSNPENTGELFF. CDR3 sequence (DNA): TGTGCCAGCAGTAACCCCGAAAACACCGGGGAGCTGTTTTTT.

This clonotype was seen more than once but under ten times. The J gene is TRBJ1-1, the V gene TRBV20-1; unclear D gene. This CDR3 is built from 11 residues. Germline assignment: CDR1 DFQATT and CDR2 SNEGSKA (reference sequence). V lost 1 base and J 9 bases, leaving 9 bases between the germline ends. The CDR3 DNA follows: TGCAGTGCTAGAGTGGGTTACCAAGCTTTCTTT. This encodes CSARVGYQAFF.

The gene calls are TRBV7-2 and TRBJ1-1; 7 positions agree with TRBD1. Germline CDR1 and CDR2: SGHTA and FQGNSA. The CDR3 totals 14 residues. Trimming cost V 8 bases and J 1 base; bases outside gene matches: 7. Here the CDR3 reads CASGRDRKNTEAFF. The CDR3 DNA reads TGTGCCAGCGGACGGGACAGAAAGAACACTGAAGCTTTCTTT.

The chain employs TRBV7-2 and TRBJ2-7; possible D gene TRBD2, 7 bases. Trimming stripped 5 bases from V and 5 bases from J, with 16 bases between. The germline V gene encodes CDR1 SGHTA and CDR2 FQGNSA. This CDR3 is 14 amino acids long. CDR3 nucleotides: TGTGCCAGCAGCCGAACCACCGGGGGGCACGAGCAGTACTTC. This translates into CASSRTTGGHEQYF.

V is TRBV18 and J is TRBJ1-5; D may be TRBD1 (5 bases). The length of the CDR3 is 17 residues. Trimming cost V 2 bases and J 0 bases, with 14 bases left between them. Germline V gene data show CDR1 as KGHSH and CDR2 as LQKENI. CDR3 bases: TGTGCCAGCTCACCATATACGGGGGGGAATAGCAATCAGCCCCAGCATTTT. As protein: CASSPYTGGNSNQPQHF.

This clonotype has at least ten counts. The J gene is TRBJ2-7, the V gene TRBV20-1; no definite D call. Per the germline V gene, CDR1 is DFQATT and CDR2 is SNEGSKA (reference sequence). Trimming shortened V by 2 bases and J by 5 bases, and 13 bases separated the two germline ends. This CDR3 contains 13 residues. CDR3 loop: CSARNGQTNEQYF. CDR3 DNA: TGCAGTGCTAGAAACGGGCAGACAAACGAGCAGTACTTC.

The genes are TRBV5-4 and TRBJ1-2; 8 nucleotides line up with TRBD1. The CDR3 runs to 14 residues. Germline V lookup: CDR1 SGHNT, CDR2 YYREEE (reference sequence). V dropped 0 bases and J dropped 4; count of bases not matched to a gene: 2. The CDR3 DNA reads as TGTGCCAGCAGCTTGGTGACAGGGGTCTATGGCTACACCTTC. Translating gives CASSLVTGVYGYTF.

The table lists this clonotype with a few counts. The rearrangement uses TRBV19 and TRBJ2-2; unclear D gene. The V and J ends lost 6 bases and 6 bases respectively, with 11 bases between them. The germline V gene has CDR1 LNHDA and CDR2 SQIVND (reference sequence). This CDR3 spans 13 amino acids. The CDR3 DNA reads TGTGCCAGTAGAAGGGCCTCGGCCGGGGAGCTGTTTTTT. It is translated as CASRRASAGELFF. Variable domain in full (rest from reference TRBV19 and TRBJ2-2): DGGITQSPKYLFRKEGQNVTLSCEQNLNHDAMYWYRQDPGQGLRLIYYSQIVNDFQKGDIAEGYSVSREKKESFPLTVTSAQKNPTAFYLCASRRASAGELFFGEGSRLTVL.

The rearrangement joins TRBV20-1 to TRBJ2-5, with 12 bases lining up with TRBD2. The CDR3 covers 13 residues. Germline V gene data show CDR1 as DFQATT and CDR2 as SNEGSKA (reference sequence). CDR3 nucleotides: TGCAGCGGACTAGCGGGATTCACGGAGACCCAGTACTTC. Encoded protein: CSGLAGFTETQYF.

Regarding this clonotype: A much larger clone differs by one base, so this may be a read error. The rearrangement joins TRBV11-2 to TRBJ2-3; D is ambiguous. The CDR3 has 17 residues. The germline V gene encodes CDR1 SGHAT and CDR2 FQNNGV. In DNA, the CDR3 is TGTGCCAGCAGGTTTTCAGGCCACCCAGATCTGGCAGATACGCGGTATTTT. It yields the protein CASRFSGHPDLADTRYF.

This clonotype was seen at least ten times. The chain links TRBV7-9 to TRBJ2-3, with no clear D. Germline assignment: CDR1 SEHNR and CDR2 FQNEAQ (reference sequence). Trimming left V 2 bases short and J 2 bases short, with 14 bases between. The CDR3 totals 16 residues. CDR3 amino acids: CASSLLTLVYTDTQYF. The CDR3 DNA sequence: TGTGCCAGCAGCTTACTGACACTCGTTTACACAGATACGCAGTATTTT. The entire variable domain, with the rest obtained from reference TRBV7-9 and TRBJ2-3, is as follows: DTGVSQNPRHKITKRGQNVTFRCDPISEHNRLYWYRQTLGQGPEFLTYFQNEAQLEKSRLLSDRFSAERPKGSFSTLEIQRTEQGDSAMYLCASSLLTLVYTDTQYFGPGTRLTVL.

This clonotype was seen ten or more times. This chain uses TRBV6-5 with TRBJ1-4; D uncertain. V lost 4 bases and J 8 bases, leaving 17 bases between the germline ends. The V gene's germline CDR1 is MNHEY and CDR2 SVGAGI. The CDR3 runs to 15 residues. As DNA, the CDR3 is TGTGCCAGCAGTTCGGGGATGAGGGTGGGGGAAAAACTGTTTTTT. Its translation is CASSSGMRVGEKLFF.

This clonotype was seen a few times. The rearrangement joins TRBV7-8 to TRBJ1-1; D might be TRBD1 (5 bases). The CDR3 contains 19 residues. Germline assignment: CDR1 SGHVS and CDR2 FQNEAQ. Trimming stripped 5 bases from V and 4 bases from J, with 29 bases between. The CDR3 coding sequence is TGTGCCAGCAGCGTCAGCTTTCGAGACACGAAGGGACTAACCACTGAAGCTTTCTTT. Residues: CASSVSFRDTKGLTTEAFF.

This clonotype has only a few counts. The CDR3 here is CASSLTPGGGPGDTQYF. The DNA of the CDR3 is TGCGCCAGCAGTCTCACACCCGGGGGGGGGCCTGGAGATACGCAGTATTTT. V usage is TRBV4-3 and J usage is TRBJ2-3; 8 bases align to TRBD2. The V gene's germline CDR1 is LGHNA and CDR2 YSLEER. The CDR3 runs to 17 residues. V shed 6 bases and J 5 bases; nucleotides not matched to a gene: 16.

The gene calls are TRBV5-1 and TRBJ1-2; D unclear. Germline V gene lookup returns CDR1 SGHRS and CDR2 YFSETQ. This CDR3 contains 14 residues. The ends were cut back, 0 bases at V and 6 bases at J, with 12 bases in the middle. CDR3 coding DNA: TGCGCCAGCAGCTTGGCCGAGCTTTGGGATGGCTACACCTTC. Its translation: CASSLAELWDGYTF.

The rearrangement joins TRBV12-3 or TRBV12-4 to TRBJ2-4; weak D call: TRBD2 (5 bases). This CDR3 spans 15 amino acids. V was pared by 3 bases and J by 3 bases, with 12 bases between. CDR3 amino acids: CASSLGDVGKNIQYF. Here the CDR3 DNA reads TGTGCCAGCAGTTTGGGAGACGTAGGCAAAAACATTCAGTACTTC.